This TCR beta chain was sequenced during a study of control samples from healthy donors and cancer patients. Clones were read by immunoSEQ multiplex PCR, and TCRdb kept only the in-frame ones, dropping some. The table records about 130,000 clones, around 94% of them present only once. The CDR3 is 12 amino acids. Germline assignment: CDR1 SNHLY and CDR2 FYNNEI. V shed 11 bases and J shed 1 base, with 9 bases lying between them. The chain links TRBV2 to TRBJ1-5; TRBD1 is a possible D gene (5 bases). Material for sequencing was PBMCs. The sequence derives from a man aged 55-75 years with colorectal cancer. The CDR3 sequence: CAGGISNQPQHF. The CDR3 DNA reads as TGTGCCGGGGGAATCAGCAATCAGCCCCAGCATTTT.